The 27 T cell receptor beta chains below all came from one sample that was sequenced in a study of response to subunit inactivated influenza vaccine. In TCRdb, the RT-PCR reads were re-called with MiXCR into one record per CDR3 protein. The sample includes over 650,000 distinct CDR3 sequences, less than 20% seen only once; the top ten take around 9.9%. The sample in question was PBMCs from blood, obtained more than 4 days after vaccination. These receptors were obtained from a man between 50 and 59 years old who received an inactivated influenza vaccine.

The CDR3 is CASSLSSGSFSGELFF. CDR3 nucleotide sequence: TGTGCCAGCAGTTTGTCCAGCGGGAGTTTTTCCGGGGAGCTGTTTTTT. This chain connects TRBV12-3 or TRBV12-4 to TRBJ2-2; 8 nucleotides match TRBD2. The V segment lost 3 bases and the J segment 6 bases; nucleotides outside the gene matches: 9. The CDR3 contains 16 residues.

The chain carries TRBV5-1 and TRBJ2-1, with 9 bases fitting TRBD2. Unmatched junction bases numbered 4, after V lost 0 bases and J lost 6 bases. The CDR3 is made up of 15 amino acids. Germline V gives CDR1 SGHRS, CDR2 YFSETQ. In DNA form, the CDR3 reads TGCGCCAGCAGCTTGGAAGCGGGAGGATTCAATGAGCAGTTCTTC. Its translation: CASSLEAGGFNEQFF.

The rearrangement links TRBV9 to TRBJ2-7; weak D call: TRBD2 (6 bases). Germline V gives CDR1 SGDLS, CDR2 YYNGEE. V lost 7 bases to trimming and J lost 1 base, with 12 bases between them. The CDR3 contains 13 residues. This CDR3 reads CASQGTHSYEQYF. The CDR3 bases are TGTGCCAGCCAAGGGACTCATTCCTACGAGCAGTACTTC.

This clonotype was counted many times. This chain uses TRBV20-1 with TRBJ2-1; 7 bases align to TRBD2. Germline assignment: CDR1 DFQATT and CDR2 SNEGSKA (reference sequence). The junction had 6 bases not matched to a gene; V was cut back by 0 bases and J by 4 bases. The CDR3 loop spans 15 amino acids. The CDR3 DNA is TGCAGTGCTAGAGATACCGGGGGGAGTTACAATGAGCAGTTCTTC. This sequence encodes CSARDTGGSYNEQFF.

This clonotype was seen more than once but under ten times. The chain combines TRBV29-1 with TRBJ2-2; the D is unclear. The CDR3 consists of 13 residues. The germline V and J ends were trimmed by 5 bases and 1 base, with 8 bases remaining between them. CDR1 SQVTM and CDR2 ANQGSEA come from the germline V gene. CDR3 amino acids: CSVSRQNTGELFF. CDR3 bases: TGCAGCGTTAGCCGACAGAACACCGGGGAGCTGTTTTTT.

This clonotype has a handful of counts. DNA of the CDR3: TGCGCCAGCAGCCAAGAGCGGACGGGTAGGGGCAGCTTCTATGGCTACACCTTC. It yields the protein CASSQERTGRGSFYGYTF. The genes are TRBV4-3 and TRBJ1-2; maybe TRBD1 (5 bases). The V gene's germline CDR1 is LGHNA and CDR2 YSLEER. The CDR3 contains 18 residues. V was pared by 0 bases and J by 4 bases, with 21 bases between.

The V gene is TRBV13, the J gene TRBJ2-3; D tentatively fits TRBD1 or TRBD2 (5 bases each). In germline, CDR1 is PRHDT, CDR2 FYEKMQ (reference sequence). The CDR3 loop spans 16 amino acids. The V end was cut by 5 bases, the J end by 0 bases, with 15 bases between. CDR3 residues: CASSLKPGRSTDTQYF. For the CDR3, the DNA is TGTGCCAGCAGCCTAAAGCCGGGACGGAGCACAGATACGCAGTATTTT.

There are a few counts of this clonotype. This chain's CDR3 is CSASPLAGNYNEQFF. The CDR3 DNA is TGCAGTGCTAGTCCCCTAGCGGGGAACTACAATGAGCAGTTCTTC. This sequence joins TRBV20-1 and TRBJ2-1; 9 bases line up with TRBD2. V lost 3 bases to trimming and J lost 3 bases; unmatched junction nucleotides: 6. Germline CDR1 and CDR2: DFQATT and SNEGSKA (reference sequence). The CDR3 is 15 residues long.

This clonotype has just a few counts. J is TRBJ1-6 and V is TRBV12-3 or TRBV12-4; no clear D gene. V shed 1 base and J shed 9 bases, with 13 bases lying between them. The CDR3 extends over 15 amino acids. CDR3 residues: CASSLVAQAGSPLHF. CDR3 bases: TGTGCCAGCAGTTTAGTGGCTCAGGCAGGTTCACCCCTCCACTTT.

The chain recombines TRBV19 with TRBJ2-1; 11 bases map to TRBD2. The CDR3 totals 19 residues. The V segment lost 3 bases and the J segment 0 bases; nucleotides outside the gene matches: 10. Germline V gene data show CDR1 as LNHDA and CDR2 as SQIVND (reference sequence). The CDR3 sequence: CASSISRASGRSSYNEQFF. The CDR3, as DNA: TGTGCCAGTAGTATTTCTCGGGCTAGCGGGAGGTCCTCCTACAATGAGCAGTTCTTC.

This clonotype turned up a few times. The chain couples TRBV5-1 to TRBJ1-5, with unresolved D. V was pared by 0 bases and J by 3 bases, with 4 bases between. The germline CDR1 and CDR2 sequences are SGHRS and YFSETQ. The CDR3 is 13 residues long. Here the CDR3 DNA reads TGCGCCAGCAGCTTGGATCCCAATCAGCCCCAGCATTTT. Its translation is CASSLDPNQPQHF.

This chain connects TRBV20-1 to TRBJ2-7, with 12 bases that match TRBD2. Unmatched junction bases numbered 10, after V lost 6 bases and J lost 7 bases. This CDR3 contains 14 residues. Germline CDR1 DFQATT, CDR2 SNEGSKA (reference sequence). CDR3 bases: TGCAGTGCAATAACTAGCGGGAGGTTGGAAGAGCAGTACTTC. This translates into CSAITSGRLEEQYF.

CDR3 amino acids: CASSPRDNPTGELFF. The CDR3 DNA reads as TGTGCCAGCAGCCCCAGGGACAACCCCACCGGGGAGCTGTTTTTT. This chain uses TRBV4-2 with TRBJ2-2, with D perhaps matching TRBD1 (6 bases). This CDR3 comprises 15 residues. V gave up 4 bases and J gave up 4 bases, with 13 bases separating them. Germline lookup yields CDR1 LGHNA and CDR2 YNFKEQ.

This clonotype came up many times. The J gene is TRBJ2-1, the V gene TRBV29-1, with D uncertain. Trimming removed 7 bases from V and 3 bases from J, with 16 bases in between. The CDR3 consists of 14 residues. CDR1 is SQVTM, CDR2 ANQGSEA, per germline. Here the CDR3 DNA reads TGCAGCGCCACGATAGGGCAGCGCTACAATGAGCAGTTCTTC. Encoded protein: CSATIGQRYNEQFF.

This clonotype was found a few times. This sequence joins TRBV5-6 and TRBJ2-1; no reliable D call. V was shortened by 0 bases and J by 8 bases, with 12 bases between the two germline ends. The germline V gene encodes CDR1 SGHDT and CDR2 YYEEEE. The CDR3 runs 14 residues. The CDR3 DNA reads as TGTGCCAGCAGCTTGGCCCTCCTCGACCATGAGCAGTTCTTC. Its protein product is CASSLALLDHEQFF.

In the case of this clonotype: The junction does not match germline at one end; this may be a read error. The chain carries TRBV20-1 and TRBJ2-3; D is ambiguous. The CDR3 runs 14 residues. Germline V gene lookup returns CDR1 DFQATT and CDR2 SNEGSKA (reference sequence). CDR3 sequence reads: CCARNPGVPDTQYF. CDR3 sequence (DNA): TGCTGTGCTAGAAACCCGGGTGTCCCAGATACGCAGTATTTT.

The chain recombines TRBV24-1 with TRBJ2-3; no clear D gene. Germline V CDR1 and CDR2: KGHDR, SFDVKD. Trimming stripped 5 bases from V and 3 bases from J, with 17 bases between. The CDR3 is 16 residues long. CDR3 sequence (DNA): TGTGCCACCAGTGCTTCGTGGGGTAGGTGGACAGATACGCAGTATTTT. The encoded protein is CATSASWGRWTDTQYF.

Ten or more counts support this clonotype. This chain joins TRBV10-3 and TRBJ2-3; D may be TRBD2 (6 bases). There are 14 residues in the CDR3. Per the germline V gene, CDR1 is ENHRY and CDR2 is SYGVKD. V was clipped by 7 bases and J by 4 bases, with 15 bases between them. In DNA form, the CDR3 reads TGTGCCATCAATCCCGGGAGTCTCCCAGATACGCAGTATTTT. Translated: CAINPGSLPDTQYF.

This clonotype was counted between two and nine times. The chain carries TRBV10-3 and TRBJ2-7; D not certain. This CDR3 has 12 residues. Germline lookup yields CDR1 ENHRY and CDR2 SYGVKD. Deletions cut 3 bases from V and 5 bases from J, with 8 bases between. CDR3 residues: CAISDEINEQYF. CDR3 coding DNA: TGTGCCATCAGTGACGAGATCAACGAGCAGTACTTC.

The CDR3 region is CSAREGGPQETQYF. In nucleotides, the CDR3 is TGCAGTGCTAGAGAGGGGGGGCCCCAAGAGACCCAGTACTTC. This chain joins TRBV20-1 and TRBJ2-5; a weak D match, TRBD2 (7 bases). Germline assignment: CDR1 DFQATT and CDR2 SNEGSKA (reference sequence). V lost 0 bases and J 1 base, leaving 9 bases between the germline ends. The length of the CDR3 is 14 residues.

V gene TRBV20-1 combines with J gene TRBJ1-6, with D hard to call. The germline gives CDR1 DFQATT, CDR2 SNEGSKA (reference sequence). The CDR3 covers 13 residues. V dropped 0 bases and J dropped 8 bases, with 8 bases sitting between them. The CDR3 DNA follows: TGCAGTGCTAGAGATCCACGGGATTCACCCCTCCACTTT. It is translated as CSARDPRDSPLHF.

Here the CDR3 DNA reads TGCAGCGTTGAACCCACAGATACGCAGTATTTT. It translates to CSVEPTDTQYF. The chain employs TRBV29-1 and TRBJ2-3; D is uncertain. The CDR3 extends over 11 amino acids. Germline assignment: CDR1 SQVTM and CDR2 ANQGSEA. Trimming pared 2 bases from V and 2 bases from J, leaving 2 bases between.

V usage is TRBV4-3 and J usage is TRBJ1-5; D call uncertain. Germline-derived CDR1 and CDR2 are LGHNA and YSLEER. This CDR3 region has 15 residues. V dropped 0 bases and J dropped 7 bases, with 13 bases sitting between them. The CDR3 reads CASSQDRWGGQPQHF. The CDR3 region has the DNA TGCGCCAGCAGCCAAGATCGATGGGGAGGGCAGCCCCAGCATTTT.

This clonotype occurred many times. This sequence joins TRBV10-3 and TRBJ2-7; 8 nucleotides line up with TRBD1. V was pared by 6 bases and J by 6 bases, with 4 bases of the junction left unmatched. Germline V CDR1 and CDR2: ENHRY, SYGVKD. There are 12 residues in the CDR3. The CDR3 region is CAISQQGVEQYF. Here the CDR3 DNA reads TGTGCCATCAGCCAACAGGGGGTCGAGCAGTACTTC.

The CDR3 loop reads CASSLWVAGPFEEQYF. CDR3 in DNA: TGTGCCAGCAGCCTTTGGGTAGCGGGGCCCTTTGAAGAGCAGTACTTC. The chain is built from TRBV7-2 and TRBJ2-7; 8 positions agree with TRBD2. Germline V gives CDR1 SGHTA, CDR2 FQGNSA. There are 16 residues in the CDR3. V was pared by 5 bases and J by 7 bases, with 16 bases of the junction left unmatched.

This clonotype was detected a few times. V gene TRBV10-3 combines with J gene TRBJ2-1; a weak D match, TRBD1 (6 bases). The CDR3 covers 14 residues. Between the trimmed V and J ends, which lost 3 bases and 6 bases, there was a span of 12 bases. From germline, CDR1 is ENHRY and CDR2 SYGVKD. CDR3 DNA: TGTGCCATCAGTGAATACAGGGTTGCCAATGAGCAGTTCTTC. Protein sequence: CAISEYRVANEQFF.

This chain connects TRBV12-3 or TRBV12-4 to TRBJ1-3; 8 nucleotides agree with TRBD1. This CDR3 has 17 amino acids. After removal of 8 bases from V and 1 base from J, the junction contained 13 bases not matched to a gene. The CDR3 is CASAIGTGGSSGNTIYF. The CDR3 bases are TGTGCCAGCGCTATAGGGACAGGCGGGTCATCTGGAAACACCATATATTTT.